The T cell receptor (beta chain) described here comes from a study of identical twins. This CDR3 has 16 amino acids. Trimming removed 2 bases at V and 1 base at J, with 14 bases between. Germline V gene lookup returns CDR1 MNHEY and CDR2 SVGAGI. In TCRdb, the 5' RACE reads were re-called with MiXCR into one record per CDR3 protein. The profile covers about 520,000 distinct CDR3 sequences, with 20% to 25% appearing a single time and around 0.9% taken by the ten largest. The same data also went into a second study, on T cells expressing NK-cell markers.

The chain recombines TRBV6-5 with TRBJ1-1; D is ambiguous. The TCR was taken from a woman between 18 and 30 years old in good health. The sequenced sample consisted of CD4+ T cells sorted from blood. CDR3 bases: TGTGCCAGCAGTTACGGCGGACCGTACCGGAACACTGAAGCTTTCTTT. Protein: CASSYGGPYRNTEAFF.